One sample yielded the 24 T cell receptor beta chains listed below, sequenced in a study of cytomegalovirus exposure and HLA in healthy donors. Clones were sequenced by immunoSEQ multiplex PCR, and TCRdb holds only the in-frame ones, with some missing. Found here are about 78,000 clones, about 96% of them singletons; the top ten hold less than 2%. The sample consisted of PBMCs. The receptors stem from a man between 18 and 29 years old in good health and CMV-seropositive.

The chain carries TRBV7-9 and TRBJ1-5, with D possibly TRBD1 on 5 matching bases. The CDR3 consists of 13 residues. Trimming stripped 3 bases from V and 5 bases from J, with 8 bases between. Germline loops: CDR1 SEHNR, CDR2 FQNEAQ (reference sequence). CDR3 bases: TGTGCCAGCAGCTTTCTCAGGGATCAGCCCCAGCATTTT. Its protein is CASSFLRDQPQHF.

The V gene is TRBV6-1, the J gene TRBJ2-7; TRBD2 agrees at 13 bases. This CDR3 region has 17 residues. CDR1 is MNHNS and CDR2 is SASEGT in the germline V gene. J gave up 8 bases and V 0 bases, and 10 bases lay outside the gene matches. CDR3 region: CASSEALLGLAGFKQYF. CDR3 sequence (DNA): TGTGCCAGCAGTGAAGCGCTACTGGGACTAGCGGGATTTAAGCAGTACTTC.

This clone was found once. The rearrangement uses TRBV27 and TRBJ2-5; possibly TRBD2 for D (6 bases). The V end lost 6 bases, the J end lost 4 bases, and 12 bases lay between the germline ends. The CDR3 is made up of 13 amino acids. Germline V gene data show CDR1 as MNHEY and CDR2 as SMNVEV (reference sequence). CDR3 in DNA: TGTGCCAGCAGCTTAAGGGAGGCAGAGACCCAGTACTTC. It yields the protein CASSLREAETQYF.

This chain connects TRBV28 to TRBJ1-5; a possible D gene is TRBD1 (5 bases). Germline lookup yields CDR1 MDHEN and CDR2 SYDVKM. Trimming left V 7 bases short and J 2 bases short, with 9 bases between. This CDR3 is built from 13 residues. CDR3 sequence: CASITGGNQPQHF. CDR3 nucleotide sequence: TGTGCCAGCATCACAGGAGGCAATCAGCCCCAGCATTTT.

This clone was recorded once. The chain couples TRBV5-1 to TRBJ1-3, with a possible D match to TRBD1 (5 bases). Between the trimmed V and J ends, which lost 8 bases and 0 bases, there was a span of 12 bases. CDR1 is SGHRS, CDR2 YFSETQ, per germline. There are 14 residues in the CDR3. The CDR3 is CASQDTSSGNTIYF. The CDR3 DNA reads TGCGCCAGTCAGGACACCTCCTCTGGAAACACCATATATTTT.

The V and J genes are TRBV7-9 and TRBJ2-5; the D gene is possibly TRBD2 (5 bases). The CDR3 sequence is 13 residues long. V lost 3 bases to trimming and J lost 3 bases, with 8 bases between them. CDR1 and CDR2 from the germline V gene are SEHNR and FQNEAQ (reference sequence). The CDR3 region is CASSFSGKETQYF. CDR3 in DNA: TGTGCCAGCAGCTTTTCGGGGAAAGAGACCCAGTACTTC.

The CDR3 region has the DNA TGCAGCGTTGGGGTCGGGGGAATGGATCAGCCCCAGCATTTT. Its translation is CSVGVGGMDQPQHF. V usage is TRBV29-1 and J usage is TRBJ1-5, with a possible D match to TRBD1 (5 bases). The germline gives CDR1 SQVTM, CDR2 ANQGSEA. The V and J ends lost 4 bases and 5 bases respectively, with 15 bases between them. The CDR3 has 14 amino acids.

CDR3 sequence reads: CASSGQARANEKLFF. Here the CDR3 DNA reads TGTGCCAGCTCGGGACAGGCGAGGGCTAATGAAAAACTGTTTTTT. The genes are TRBV19 and TRBJ1-4, with TRBD1 identical over 8 bases. Germline trimming cut 9 bases from V and 3 bases from J; bases unmatched to any gene: 9. This CDR3 is built from 15 residues. Germline CDR1 is LNHDA and CDR2 is SQIVND (reference sequence).

The chain carries TRBV6-5 and TRBJ1-1; no firm D call. The CDR3 has 13 residues. V was clipped by 6 bases and J by 6 bases, with 14 bases between them. Germline V gene lookup returns CDR1 MNHEY and CDR2 SVGAGI. The CDR3 protein is CASRREGVAEAFF. DNA for the CDR3: TGTGCCAGCAGGAGAGAGGGAGTCGCTGAAGCTTTCTTT.

The V and J genes are TRBV9 and TRBJ2-3, with TRBD2 matching 8 bases. Germline-derived CDR1 and CDR2 are SGDLS and YYNGEE. V was pared by 4 bases and J by 4 bases, with 11 bases of the junction left unmatched. The CDR3 is made up of 16 amino acids. Written as DNA, the CDR3 is TGTGCCAGCAGCACCCGGGGTAGCGGGATAGCAGATACGCAGTATTTT. This codes for CASSTRGSGIADTQYF.

The genes are TRBV11-3 and TRBJ2-1; 7 nucleotides agree with TRBD1. With V trimmed by 4 bases and J by 6 bases, 3 bases remained unmatched. The CDR3 contains 13 residues. From germline, CDR1 is SGHNT and CDR2 YENEEA. The CDR3 sequence is CASSSGQSNEQFF. The CDR3 DNA sequence: TGTGCCAGCAGCTCGGGACAGAGCAATGAGCAGTTCTTC.

This chain uses TRBV6-1 with TRBJ1-4, with D unresolved. V gave up 1 base and J gave up 15 bases, with 18 bases separating them. The CDR3 runs 14 residues. CDR1 is MNHNS and CDR2 is SASEGT in the germline V gene. CDR3 loop: CASSEERSGRRVFF. In DNA, the CDR3 is TGTGCCAGCAGTGAAGAAAGGTCAGGCCGTCGTGTGTTTTTT.

The chain couples TRBV5-4 to TRBJ1-1, with 7 bases lining up with TRBD1. The CDR3 spans 13 residues. Germline loops: CDR1 SGHNT, CDR2 YYREEE (reference sequence). Trimming cost V 4 bases and J 7 bases; bases outside gene matches: 7. This CDR3 is CASSERGQIEAFF. The CDR3 nucleotides read TGTGCCAGCAGCGAAAGGGGACAGATTGAAGCTTTCTTT. Full variable domain (rest looked up from reference TRBV5-4 and TRBJ1-1): ETGVTQSPTHLIKTRGQQVTLRCSSQSGHNTVSWYQQALGQGPQFIFQYYREEENGRGNFPPRFSGLQFPNYSSELNVNALELDDSALYLCASSERGQIEAFFGQGTRLTVV.

The chain combines TRBV5-1 with TRBJ2-3; 7 positions match TRBD2. Germline V lookup: CDR1 SGHRS, CDR2 YFSETQ. The CDR3 loop spans 16 amino acids. V dropped 0 bases and J dropped 6; count of bases not matched to a gene: 10. For the CDR3, the DNA is TGCGCCAGCAGCTTGGGGCCAGCGGGAACTGGGGATACGCAGTATTTT. It translates to CASSLGPAGTGDTQYF.

This chain connects TRBV5-4 to TRBJ1-4, with TRBD1 matching over 9 bases. Germline V gene lookup returns CDR1 SGHNT and CDR2 YYREEE (reference sequence). V gave up 4 bases and J gave up 2 bases; unmatched junction bases: 9. The CDR3 contains 17 residues. CDR3 sequence: CASSMDRGWFTNEKLFF. DNA for the CDR3: TGTGCCAGCAGCATGGACAGGGGATGGTTCACTAATGAAAAACTGTTTTTT.

The chain links TRBV11-2 to TRBJ2-5; unclear D gene. V lost 2 bases, J lost 3 bases, and 10 bases lay in between. CDR1 and CDR2 (germline): SGHAT, FQNNGV. This CDR3 has 14 residues. CDR3 protein: CASSLWFSEETQYF. CDR3 in DNA: TGTGCCAGCAGCTTATGGTTCTCGGAAGAGACCCAGTACTTC. Using reference TRBV11-2 and TRBJ2-5 for the parts outside the CDR3, the full variable domain is EAGVAQSPRYKIIEKRQSVAFWCNPISGHATLYWYQQILGQGPKLLIQFQNNGVVDDSQLPKDRFSAERLKGVDSTLKIQPAKLEDSAVYLCASSLWFSEETQYFGPGTRLLVL.

CDR3 in DNA: TGTGCCAGCACCCGGGGGGCTACCTACGAGCAGTACTTC. Protein: CASTRGATYEQYF. The V and J genes are TRBV6-5 and TRBJ2-7; D is perhaps TRBD2 (7 bases). CDR3 length: 13 residues. V lost 7 bases and J 2 bases, leaving 12 bases between the germline ends. CDR1 and CDR2 (germline): MNHEY, SVGAGI.

V gene TRBV19 combines with J gene TRBJ2-7; 15 bases agree with TRBD2. The CDR3 is 16 amino acids. Germline CDR1 is LNHDA and CDR2 is SQIVND (reference sequence). The V and J ends lost 5 bases and 3 bases, in that order; junction bases with no gene match: 5. The CDR3 DNA sequence: TGTGCCAGTAGTTTTGGACTAGCGGGAGGGGGCTACGAGCAGTACTTC. Translating it yields CASSFGLAGGGYEQYF.

This chain joins TRBV5-4 and TRBJ2-1, with TRBD2 as a possible D gene (5 bases). The CDR3 consists of 14 residues. Germline values: CDR1 SGHNT, CDR2 YYREEE (reference sequence). V was trimmed by 6 bases and J by 0 bases, leaving 10 bases between them. As DNA, the CDR3 is TGTGCCAGCACCTCGAGGGACTCCTACAATGAGCAGTTCTTC. Protein product: CASTSRDSYNEQFF.

V gene TRBV10-1 combines with J gene TRBJ2-7; TRBD1 agrees at 7 bases. V lost 3 bases and J lost 3; bases outside the gene matches: 5. The CDR3 runs 14 residues. Germline CDR1 and CDR2: WNHNN and SYGVQD (reference sequence). The CDR3 bases are TGCGCCAGCAGTGACGGGACAGCGAACTACGAGCAGTACTTC. Translated, it gives CASSDGTANYEQYF.

V usage is TRBV5-4 and J usage is TRBJ2-7; perhaps TRBD1 as D (6 bases). In germline, CDR1 is SGHNT, CDR2 YYREEE (reference sequence). The ends were cut back, 0 bases at V and 2 bases at J, with 15 bases in the middle. This CDR3 spans 16 amino acids. This CDR3 reads CASSLGAPTGTYEQYF. The CDR3 DNA follows: TGTGCCAGCAGCTTGGGGGCACCGACAGGCACCTACGAGCAGTACTTC.

This chain connects TRBV30 to TRBJ2-1, with 14 bases aligning to TRBD2. The junction had 4 bases not matched to a gene; V was cut back by 0 bases and J by 12 bases. The CDR3 runs to 14 residues. The germline V gene has CDR1 GTSNPN and CDR2 SVGIG (reference sequence). CDR3: CAWSVQTSGRGQFF. For the CDR3, the DNA is TGTGCCTGGAGTGTACAGACTAGCGGGAGGGGGCAGTTCTTC.

The rearrangement uses TRBV18 and TRBJ2-7, with TRBD1 identical over 7 bases. Germline V gene lookup returns CDR1 KGHSH and CDR2 LQKENI. The CDR3 runs 14 residues. After removal of 4 bases from V and 0 bases from J, the junction contained 3 bases not matched to a gene. Written as DNA, the CDR3 is TGTGCCAGCTCACTACAGGGGACCTCCTACGAGCAGTACTTC. Amino acids: CASSLQGTSYEQYF.

The sample holds a few counts of this clone. The chain recombines TRBV29-1 with TRBJ2-2; D gene ambiguous. Per germline, CDR1 SQVTM and CDR2 ANQGSEA. V lost 0 bases and J lost 5, with 10 bases in between. The CDR3 spans 14 residues. The CDR3 reads CSVEDLSRTGELFF. CDR3 nucleotides: TGCAGCGTTGAAGATCTCAGCAGGACCGGGGAGCTGTTTTTT.